This is a list of T cell receptor beta chains from one sample in a study of blood T cell repertoires in COVID-19. Assay used: immunoSEQ multiplex PCR; TCRdb lists only in-frame clones, some missing. The sample consists of under 100,000 clones, less than 95% of them appearing once. Sequencing was performed on peripheral blood. The receptors shown here come from a man aged 45-60 years with acute or convalescent COVID-19. CDR3s include the opening cysteine and the closing phenylalanine or tryptophan. The D gene is left open where the match is weak. Clone size is given for some rows only: seen once, a few or many times, or a class if the clone is expanded.

d_gene,v_gene,abundance,j_gene,CDR3nt,CDR3aa
TRBD2,TRBV30,NA,TRBJ2-3,TGTGCCTGGAGTGTTCTAGCGGGAGCTAGCACAGATACGCAGTATTTT,CAWSVLAGASTDTQYF
TRBD2,TRBV3-1/TRBV3-2,NA,TRBJ2-1,TGTGCCAGCAGCCAAGACCCCGGGACTAGCGGTGGTGAGCAGTTCTTC,CASSQDPGTSGGEQFF
TRBD1,TRBV7-2,NA,TRBJ1-5,TGTGCCAGCACCCGACAGGGCGGTCAGCCCCAGCATTTT,CASTRQGGQPQHF
TRBD1,TRBV7-6,NA,TRBJ2-5,TGTGCCAGCAGCCCATTCCGGGACAGGGGGCGGGAGACCCAGTACTTC,CASSPFRDRGRETQYF
NA,TRBV30,once,TRBJ2-1,TGTGCCTGGATTCCGGGTCTCTCCTACAATGAGCAGTTCTTC,CAWIPGLSYNEQFF
TRBD1,TRBV27,NA,TRBJ1-2,TGTGCCAGCAGTCCCTCGGACAGGGGCCTATATGGCTACACCTTC,CASSPSDRGLYGYTF
NA,TRBV4-1,NA,TRBJ2-7,TGCGCCAGCAGCCAAGTTTCCAGCGAGACCTACGAGCAGTACTTC,CASSQVSSETYEQYF
NA,TRBV3-1/TRBV3-2,NA,TRBJ1-3,TGTGCCAGCAGCCATCCACAGGGAAACACCATATATTTT,CASSHPQGNTIYF
TRBD1,TRBV7-8,NA,TRBJ1-5,TGTGCCAGCAGCTTAGGACAGGGTAGCAATCAGCCCCAGCATTTT,CASSLGQGSNQPQHF
NA,TRBV6-5,NA,TRBJ2-7,TGTGCCAGCAGTTATCAAATCCTAGGGGGTTACGAGCAGTACTTC,CASSYQILGGYEQYF
TRBD2,TRBV7-2,NA,TRBJ2-3,TGTGCCAGCAGCTTAGGCGGGAGGGCCCCAGATACGCAGTATTTT,CASSLGGRAPDTQYF
NA,TRBV6-5,NA,TRBJ1-3,TGTGCCAGCAGTTACTCCGACAGATCCGGAAACACCATATATTTT,CASSYSDRSGNTIYF
TRBD2,TRBV5-4,NA,TRBJ2-3,TGTGCCAGCAGCGCTGGGACTAGCGGGAGGACAGATACGCAGTATTTT,CASSAGTSGRTDTQYF
NA,TRBV9,once,TRBJ2-5,TGTGCCAGCAGCGTAGCGGGGGAGACCCAGTACTTC,CASSVAGETQYF
NA,TRBV25-1,NA,TRBJ2-7,TGTGCCAGCAGTGAATATGAGCGCTACGAGCAGTACTTC,CASSEYERYEQYF
TRBD1,TRBV5-1,NA,TRBJ2-7,TGCGCCAGCAGCTGGGGGGACAGGGAGATAGGGGAGCAGTACTTC,CASSWGDREIGEQYF
TRBD2,TRBV7-2,NA,TRBJ2-1,TGTGCCAGCAGCTCCTTCCCGGGACTAGACTACAATGAGCAGTTCTTC,CASSSFPGLDYNEQFF
TRBD2,TRBV5-1,few,TRBJ2-3,TGCGCCAGCAGAGATTCCGGGACTATCACAGATACGCAGTATTTT,CASRDSGTITDTQYF
NA,TRBV7-8,NA,TRBJ2-5,TGTGCCAGCAGCTTTTCGGGTGAGAGGATCCAGTACTTC,CASSFSGERIQYF
NA,TRBV7-8,NA,TRBJ2-2,TGTGCCAGCAGCTCAGGGTTTGCCTCCCCCGGGGAGCTGTTTTTT,CASSSGFASPGELFF
TRBD1,TRBV7-2,NA,TRBJ2-1,TGTGCCAGCAGCCGTCCGGACAGGGGAATCAATGAGCAGTTCTTC,CASSRPDRGINEQFF
TRBD1,TRBV7-9,NA,TRBJ2-3,TGTGCCAGCAGCTTGACAGGGAGCGCCACAGATACGCAGTATTTT,CASSLTGSATDTQYF
TRBD1,TRBV9,NA,TRBJ2-4,TGTGCCAGCAGCGGGACCGGGACAGGGGGCTTGGGAAACATTCAGTACTTC,CASSGTGTGGLGNIQYF
NA,TRBV9,many,TRBJ1-6,TGTGCCAGCAGCGTAGGACAGCAATTTATATCACCCCTCCACTTT,CASSVGQQFISPLHF
TRBD1,TRBV3-1/TRBV3-2,NA,TRBJ1-2,TGTGCCAGCAGCCAGCGGGGTACCGGACAGGGTTATGGCTACACCTTC,CASSQRGTGQGYGYTF
TRBD1,TRBV14,NA,TRBJ2-5,TGTGCCAGCAGCCAAATCAAGGGGGCGGGCCAAGAGACCCAGTACTTC,CASSQIKGAGQETQYF
TRBD2,TRBV7-8,NA,TRBJ2-1,TGTGCCAGCAGCGCTAGCGGACTCAATGAGCAGTTCTTC,CASSASGLNEQFF
NA,TRBV5-1,NA,TRBJ2-7,TGCGCCAGCAGCTTGCCCGAATCTACGCAGCAGTACTTC,CASSLPESTQQYF
NA,TRBV30,NA,TRBJ1-1,TGTGCCTGGAGTGAAGACACGAACACTGAAGCTTTCTTT,CAWSEDTNTEAFF
TRBD1,TRBV6-6,NA,TRBJ1-3,TGTGCCAGCAGTCCCGACAGGGGTGCTGGAAACACCATATATTTT,CASSPDRGAGNTIYF
TRBD2,TRBV3-1/TRBV3-2,NA,TRBJ2-1,TGTGCCAGCAGTTACCGGACTAGCGGGCGCCTCTACAATGAGCAGTTCTTC,CASSYRTSGRLYNEQFF
NA,TRBV12-3/TRBV12-4,NA,TRBJ2-1,TGTGCCAGCAGTCCGAGGGCGGATGAGCAGTTCTTC,CASSPRADEQFF
NA,TRBV4-1,NA,TRBJ2-4,TGCGCCAGCAGCCAAGCGGGAGCCAAAAACATTCAGTACTTC,CASSQAGAKNIQYF
NA,TRBV7-8,NA,TRBJ1-5,TGTGCCAGCAGCTTAGTGAGGCAGGGCCTTGGGGGCAATCAGCCCCAGCATTTT,CASSLVRQGLGGNQPQHF
TRBD2,TRBV3-1/TRBV3-2,NA,TRBJ2-1,TGTGCCAGCAGTCGCATAAGCGGGAGAGGTTTAAATGAGCAGTTCTTC,CASSRISGRGLNEQFF
TRBD2,TRBV18,once,TRBJ2-3,TGTGCCAGCGCTGGACTAGCGGGAGGGCCAAGCACAGATACGCAGTATTTT,CASAGLAGGPSTDTQYF
NA,TRBV12-2,NA,TRBJ2-1,TGTGCAAGTCGCTCTGCTCCCGGGACTAGCGGTAATGAGCAGTTCTTC,CASRSAPGTSGNEQFF
NA,TRBV27,NA,TRBJ1-6,TGTGCCAGCAGTTTATTCGGCAGGTCCTATAATTCACCCCTCCACTTT,CASSLFGRSYNSPLHF
NA,TRBV7-9,NA,TRBJ2-2,TGTGCCAGCAGCTTAGTGGCCCCGACAGGTCCCGGGGAGCTGTTTTTT,CASSLVAPTGPGELFF
TRBD2,TRBV18,NA,TRBJ2-1,TGTGCCAGCTTAAGGACTAGCGGGGCCAAAAATGAGCAGTTCTTC,CASLRTSGAKNEQFF
TRBD1,TRBV4-1,NA,TRBJ1-1,TGCGCCAGCAGCCAAGCGGGACAGGGGGGGACTGAAGCTTTCTTT,CASSQAGQGGTEAFF
NA,TRBV6-5,once,TRBJ1-4,TGTGCCAGCAAGCGGACGAACCCTAATGAAAAACTGTTTTTT,CASKRTNPNEKLFF
NA,TRBV4-1,NA,TRBJ1-2,TGCGCCAGCAGCCAAGGGATCGACAAGAACTATGGCTACACCTTC,CASSQGIDKNYGYTF
NA,TRBV29-1,few,TRBJ1-2,TGCAGCGTCCAGGCTGCGGGGGGTAGCGGCTACACCTTC,CSVQAAGGSGYTF
TRBD2,TRBV19,NA,TRBJ2-7,TGTGCCAGTAGTGCCCCCCGGACTAGCGGGAGTTCCTACGAGCAGTACTTC,CASSAPRTSGSSYEQYF
NA,TRBV15,NA,TRBJ2-1,TGTGCCACCAGCAGGGGGAGGAATGAGCAGTTCTTC,CATSRGRNEQFF
TRBD1,TRBV27,NA,TRBJ1-6,TGTGCCAGCAGTTTATCGACAGGGATCGGCGATTCACCCCTCCACTTT,CASSLSTGIGDSPLHF
NA,TRBV5-1,NA,TRBJ2-2,TGCGCCAGCAGCCGCGGGGTCCTCCCCGGGGAGCTGTTTTTT,CASSRGVLPGELFF
TRBD1,TRBV10-1,NA,TRBJ2-7,TGCGCCAGCAGTGAGTGGACAGGGCCAACCTACGAGCAGTACTTC,CASSEWTGPTYEQYF
TRBD1,TRBV5-1,few,TRBJ1-2,TGCGCCAGCAGCCTGGACAGGGGATCCTATGGCTACACCTTC,CASSLDRGSYGYTF
TRBD1,TRBV27,NA,TRBJ2-7,TGTGCCACCCAGAGGACAGGGGGAATTTACGAGCAGTACTTC,CATQRTGGIYEQYF
NA,TRBV7-9,once,TRBJ2-5,TGTGCCAGCAGCCGCTCGGTATTACAAGAGACCCAGTACTTC,CASSRSVLQETQYF
TRBD1,TRBV7-2,NA,TRBJ2-4,TGTGCCAGCAGCTTAGCCACAGGGGTCGGAAACATTCAGTACTTC,CASSLATGVGNIQYF
NA,TRBV4-1,NA,TRBJ2-7,TGCGCCAGCAGCCAAGGGTCGGGACTGGCCCGCTACGAGCAGTACTTC,CASSQGSGLARYEQYF
NA,TRBV6-5,NA,TRBJ1-1,TGTGCCAGCAGTTACACCAGAGGGACTGAAGCTTTCTTT,CASSYTRGTEAFF
TRBD2,TRBV7-8,once,TRBJ2-1,TGTGCCAGCAGTCGCACCGGGACTAGCGGTTACAATGAGCAGTTCTTC,CASSRTGTSGYNEQFF
NA,TRBV25-1,once,TRBJ2-2,TGTGCCAGCAGTGCCCAAAACGGGGGGGAGCTGTTTTTT,CASSAQNGGELFF